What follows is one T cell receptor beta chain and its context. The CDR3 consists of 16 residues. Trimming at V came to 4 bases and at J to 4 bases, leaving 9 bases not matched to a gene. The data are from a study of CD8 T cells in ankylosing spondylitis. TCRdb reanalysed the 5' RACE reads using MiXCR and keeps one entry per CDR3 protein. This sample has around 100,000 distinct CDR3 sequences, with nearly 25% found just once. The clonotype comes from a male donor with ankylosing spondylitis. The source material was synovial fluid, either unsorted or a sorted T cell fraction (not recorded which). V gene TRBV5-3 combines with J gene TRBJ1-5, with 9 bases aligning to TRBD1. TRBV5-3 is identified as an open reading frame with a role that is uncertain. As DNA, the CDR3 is TGTGCCAGAAGCATGACCGGGACAGGGAGAAATCAGCCCCAGCATTTT. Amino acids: CARSMTGTGRNQPQHF.